This TCR beta chain was sequenced during a study of regulatory T cells in long-lasting Graves disease. The time point denotes: newly diagnosed GD, antithyroid drugs for less than 3 months. Construction of the TCR library relied on RNA isolated from PBMCs. The CDR3 consists of 13 residues. Trimming left V 3 bases short and J 2 bases short, with 8 bases between. From germline, CDR1 is KGHSH and CDR2 LQKENI. CDR3 regions were amplified by Arm-PCR using iRepertoire HTBI primers to build TCR beta libraries. One entry per CDR3 protein results from TCRdb running MiXCR on the multiplex PCR reads. The sample shows 550,000 to 600,000 distinct CDR3 sequences, approximately 16% of them seen only once. This clonotype has a count of ten or more. The same data also went into a second study, on T cells in Graves' hyperthyroidism and ophthalmopathy.

This material consisted of peripheral blood mononuclear cells (PBMCs), taken at new diagnosis, from a patient treated with antithyroid drugs. This TCR was sampled from a young man with Graves disease. The chain couples TRBV18 to TRBJ2-7; D call uncertain. The CDR3 region has the DNA TGTGCCAGCTCACCTACAGCGACCTACGAGCAGTACTTC. This codes for CASSPTATYEQYF.